This is a list of T cell receptor beta chains from one sample in a study of human T cells and chemical hapten exposure. TCRdb re-called the RACE reads with MiXCR, one entry per CDR3 protein. The repertoire has 42,000 or so distinct CDR3 sequences, 8% to 9% of them found once; the top ten carry 14% to 15%. This sample comprised whole blood, obtained in connection with sensitization to the hapten diphenylcyclopropenone (DPC). The receptors here all came from a woman aged 35 to 49 with alopecia areata. Some clones in this sample may be carry-over from other donors' samples. CDR3s include the opening cysteine and the closing phenylalanine or tryptophan. Expanded clones get a size class; other rows say once, few or many, or leave the size out.

V: TRBV7-9
J: TRBJ2-7
size: many
CDR3: CASTTDPYEQYF

V: TRBV4-2
J: TRBJ2-3
size: few
CDR3: CASSQSSGGDTDTQYF

V: TRBV4-3
J: TRBJ1-3
size: many
CDR3: CASSQDTGNTIYF

V: TRBV3-1
J: TRBJ1-2
size: NA
CDR3: CASRGQRGYGYTF

V: TRBV6-4
J: TRBJ2-2
size: many
CDR3: CASSDRDGGELFF

V: TRBV20-1
J: TRBJ2-1
size: many
CDR3: CSALLAGEDEQFF

V: TRBV14
J: TRBJ2-3
size: NA
CDR3: CASSQVVPGVGTDTQYF

V: TRBV5-5
J: TRBJ2-1
size: many
CDR3: CASSGGTSGGRPSYNEQFF

V: TRBV9
J: TRBJ2-1
size: NA
CDR3: CASSPGTENNEQFF

V: TRBV11-3
J: TRBJ2-1
size: many
CDR3: CASSLGRDYNEQFF

V: TRBV27
J: TRBJ2-7
size: NA
CDR3: CASSLRGAGYEQYF

V: TRBV27
J: TRBJ1-1
size: NA
CDR3: CASGKEDGRAFF

V: TRBV6-2/TRBV6-3
J: TRBJ2-5
size: few
CDR3: CASRDSLGVGYF

V: TRBV27
J: TRBJ1-6
size: many
CDR3: CASSLSGGAESPLHF

V: TRBV20-1
J: TRBJ1-5
size: NA
CDR3: CSAWGGGNQPQHF

V: TRBV6-2/TRBV6-3
J: TRBJ1-2
size: few
CDR3: CASSQTGRLIVGYTF

V: TRBV29-1
J: TRBJ1-2
size: medium-sized
CDR3: CSVDPQESYGYTF

V: TRBV2
J: TRBJ1-3
size: many
CDR3: CASRPGTGGVGSGNTIYF

V: TRBV9
J: TRBJ2-7
size: NA
CDR3: CTSSVAPQGEQYF

V: TRBV7-2
J: TRBJ2-3
size: NA
CDR3: CASGLAGGVTDTQYF

V: TRBV4-1
J: TRBJ1-1
size: many
CDR3: CASSQDWATEAFF

V: TRBV18
J: TRBJ1-4
size: many
CDR3: CASSPVSVEKLFF

V: TRBV4-1
J: TRBJ1-6
size: many
CDR3: CASSQEGQGGNNSPLHF

V: TRBV18
J: TRBJ2-7
size: many
CDR3: CASSPTGAHEQYF

V: TRBV7-9
J: TRBJ2-2
size: medium-sized
CDR3: CASSSGLAGTTGELFF

V: TRBV27
J: TRBJ2-5
size: many
CDR3: CASTTLAGAYQETQYF

V: TRBV20-1
J: TRBJ1-2
size: few
CDR3: CSARDMDRVGYGYTF

V: TRBV3-1
J: TRBJ1-2
size: NA
CDR3: CASSQGSVDGYTF

V: TRBV4-2
J: TRBJ2-3
size: NA
CDR3: CASSQRGHQLMADTQYF

V: TRBV7-9
J: TRBJ2-5
size: many
CDR3: CASSVTGDGEETQYF

V: TRBV20-1
J: TRBJ1-6
size: once
CDR3: CSASGQGIASPLHF

V: TRBV2
J: TRBJ2-7
size: many
CDR3: CASSEYGVQYF

V: TRBV27
J: TRBJ1-2
size: many
CDR3: CASSLSRNYGYTF

V: TRBV5-6
J: TRBJ2-7
size: few
CDR3: CASSLEFLHEQYF

V: TRBV5-5
J: TRBJ1-3
size: NA
CDR3: CASSLAGSTGNTIYF

V: TRBV29-1
J: TRBJ2-1
size: many
CDR3: CSAALAGVFNEQFF

V: TRBV3-1
J: TRBJ2-5
size: NA
CDR3: CASSQDRGSSETQYF

V: TRBV2
J: TRBJ1-1
size: many
CDR3: CASKVGYGAFF

V: TRBV28
J: TRBJ2-7
size: many
CDR3: CASRITGTTNYEQYF

V: TRBV4-1
J: TRBJ2-2
size: many
CDR3: CASSQAGLGRSTGELFF

V: TRBV19
J: TRBJ2-1
size: many
CDR3: CASTDWTINNEQFF

V: TRBV12-3/TRBV12-4
J: TRBJ1-4
size: many
CDR3: CASSPQGTEKLFF

V: TRBV4-1
J: TRBJ1-2
size: few
CDR3: CASSQDSGSGYTF

V: TRBV6-1
J: TRBJ1-4
size: once
CDR3: CASSDSAEPNEKLFF

V: TRBV18
J: TRBJ2-1
size: many
CDR3: CASSPPTSGGALGEQFF

V: TRBV18
J: TRBJ2-1
size: many
CDR3: CASSSSSGTYNEQFF

V: TRBV11-3
J: TRBJ1-4
size: many
CDR3: CASSPRTGGENGKLFF

V: TRBV5-6
J: TRBJ1-5
size: few
CDR3: CATQTRDKSSNQPQHF

V: TRBV29-1
J: TRBJ2-5
size: many
CDR3: CSVEGGFQETQYF